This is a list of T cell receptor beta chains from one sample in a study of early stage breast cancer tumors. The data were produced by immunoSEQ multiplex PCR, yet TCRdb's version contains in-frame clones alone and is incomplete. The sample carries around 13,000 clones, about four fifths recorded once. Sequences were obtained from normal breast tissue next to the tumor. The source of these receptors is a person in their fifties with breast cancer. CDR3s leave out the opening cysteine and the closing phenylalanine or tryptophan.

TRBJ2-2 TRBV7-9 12 ASSLRTNTGELF
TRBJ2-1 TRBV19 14 ASSRLTGDHYNEQF
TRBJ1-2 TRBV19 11 ASSTWDRDGYT
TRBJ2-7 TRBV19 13 ASSIPGQGAREQY
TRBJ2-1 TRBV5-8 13 ASSLKPGSYNEQF
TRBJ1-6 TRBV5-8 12 ASSAGQGNSPLH
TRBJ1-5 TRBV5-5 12 ASSGGQVGQPQH
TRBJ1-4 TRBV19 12 ASSRQGEVEKLF
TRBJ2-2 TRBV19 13 ASRGDRVHTGELF
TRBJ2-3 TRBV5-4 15 ASSLDGLAGSKDTQY
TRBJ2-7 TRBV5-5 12 ASSFRERAYEQY
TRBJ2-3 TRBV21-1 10 ASRGSTDTQY
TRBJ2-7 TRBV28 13 ASSPSGTGPYEQY
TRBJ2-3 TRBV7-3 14 ASSSGLAGGVDTQY
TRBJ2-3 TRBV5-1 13 ASSPRGSSTDTQY
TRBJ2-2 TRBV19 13 ASSAGQLNTGELF
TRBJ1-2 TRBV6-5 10 ASRGQTYGYT
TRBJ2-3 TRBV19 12 ASRARVGTDTQY
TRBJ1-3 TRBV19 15 ASSIERDSTPGNTIY
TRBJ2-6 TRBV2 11 ATSGSGANVLT
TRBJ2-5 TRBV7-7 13 ASSLGPSGQETQY
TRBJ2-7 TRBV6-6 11 ASSHGEGYEQY
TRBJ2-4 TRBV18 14 ASSPSNQLAKNIQY
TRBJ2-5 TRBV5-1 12 ASSLGQDQETQY
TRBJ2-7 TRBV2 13 ASRRTGHRTYEQY
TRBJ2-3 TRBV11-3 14 ASSSGLAGPTDTQY
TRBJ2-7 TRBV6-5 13 ASSYAAGYSYEQY
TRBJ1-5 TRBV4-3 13 ASSQLYGGHQPQH
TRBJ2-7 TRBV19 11 ASSMDGPLEQY
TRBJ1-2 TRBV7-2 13 ASSLEHRGRKSYT
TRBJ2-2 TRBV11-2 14 ASSLRSGVNTGELF
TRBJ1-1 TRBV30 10 AWSEGDTEAF
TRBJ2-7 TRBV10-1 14 ASNGYRLAGVKEGY
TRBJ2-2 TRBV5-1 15 ASSYPLAGEYTGELF
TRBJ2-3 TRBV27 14 ASSPLLVADTDTQY
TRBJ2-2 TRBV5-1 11 ASSLESGVELF
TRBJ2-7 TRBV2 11 ASRGTAGAPSD
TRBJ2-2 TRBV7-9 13 ASSPGTGGSGELF
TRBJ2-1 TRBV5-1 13 ASRPTGGFYNEQF
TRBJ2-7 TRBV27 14 ASSLRTRTVENEQY
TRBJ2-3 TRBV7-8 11 ASSSQGGDTQY
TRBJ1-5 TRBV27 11 ASKLNSNQPQH
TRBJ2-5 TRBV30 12 ACHRGGVGETQY
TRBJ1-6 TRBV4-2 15 ASSQDRQGNGNSPLH
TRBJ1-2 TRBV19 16 ASSIGGGVGHVSYGYT
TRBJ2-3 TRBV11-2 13 ASSLGAGGTDTQY
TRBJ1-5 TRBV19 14 ASSSQARAINQPQH
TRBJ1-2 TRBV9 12 ASSVGSFGEGYT
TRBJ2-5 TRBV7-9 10 ASSPDRENQY
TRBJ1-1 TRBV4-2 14 ASSQEERLQNTEAF
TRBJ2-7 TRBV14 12 ASSDLERLGEQY
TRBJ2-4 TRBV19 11 ASSWGAKNIQY
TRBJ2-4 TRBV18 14 ASSPPAGLAKNIQY
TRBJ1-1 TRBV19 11 ASSISGNTEAF
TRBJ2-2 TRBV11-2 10 ASSLVPGELF